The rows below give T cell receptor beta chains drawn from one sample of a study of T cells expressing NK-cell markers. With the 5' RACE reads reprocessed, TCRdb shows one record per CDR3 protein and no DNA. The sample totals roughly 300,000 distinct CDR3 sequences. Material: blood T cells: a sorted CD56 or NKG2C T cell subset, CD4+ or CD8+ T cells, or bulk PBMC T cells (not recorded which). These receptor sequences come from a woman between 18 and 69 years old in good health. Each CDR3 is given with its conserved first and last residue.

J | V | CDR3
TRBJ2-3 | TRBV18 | CASSPRGQANTDTQYF
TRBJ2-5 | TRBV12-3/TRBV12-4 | CASSRQRGPQGETQYF
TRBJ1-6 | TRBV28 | CASSSQGGPNSPLHF
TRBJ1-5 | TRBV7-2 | CASSRDSLQPQHF
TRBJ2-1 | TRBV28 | CASSFGGRLGNEQFF
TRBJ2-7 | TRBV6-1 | CASSTQGKQSYEQYF
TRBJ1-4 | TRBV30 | CAWNGATNEKLFF
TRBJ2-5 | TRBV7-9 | CASSTSGAWTQYF
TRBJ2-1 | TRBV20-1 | CSVPGQGYEQFF
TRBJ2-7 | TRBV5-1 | CASSSGQGHYEQYF
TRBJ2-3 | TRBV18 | CASSPPSPSTDTQYF
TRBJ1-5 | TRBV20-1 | CSARDIRDGQPQHF
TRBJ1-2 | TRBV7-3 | CASSLHPGEGYTF
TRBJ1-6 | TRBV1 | CTSTRGQGNSPLHF
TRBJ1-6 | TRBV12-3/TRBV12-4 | CASSFDLISPLHF
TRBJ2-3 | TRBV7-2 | CASSLVGGLDTQYF
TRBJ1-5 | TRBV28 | CASSPPGGGMGNQPQHF
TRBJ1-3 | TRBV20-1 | CSARDPRSGNTIYF
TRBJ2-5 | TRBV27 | CASSLGPGTVETQYF
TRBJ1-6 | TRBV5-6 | CASSLGGINSPLHF
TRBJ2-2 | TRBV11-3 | CASSLPRETGELFF
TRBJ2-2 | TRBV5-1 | CASSLAWASPGELFF
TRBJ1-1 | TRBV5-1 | CASSLGQGRTEAFF
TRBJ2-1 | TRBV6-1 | CASIAAADISAQFF
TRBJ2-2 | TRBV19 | CASSSQVRTGELFF
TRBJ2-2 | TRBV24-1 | CATSDPSGGDTGELFF
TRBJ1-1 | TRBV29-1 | CSVTPGPEAFF
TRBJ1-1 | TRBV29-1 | CSVGATGTEAFF